This T cell receptor (beta chain) was observed in a study of cytomegalovirus exposure and HLA in healthy donors. A few counts support this clone. Use of 60 Vbeta and 13 Jbeta primers characterized the PCR. This table comes from immunoSEQ multiplex PCR, and its TCRdb copy is limited to in-frame clones, with some not included. This sample carries 200,000 to 250,000 clones, over 65% of them seen once, and the ten largest clones take under 0.8%. Sequencing was carried out using PBMCs. This sequence originates from a man between 18 and 29 years old in good health and CMV-seronegative.

The CDR3 nucleotides read TGTGCCAGCAGGGACAGGGAGAGCTCCTACGAGCAGTACTTC. This translates into CASRDRESSYEQYF. J is TRBJ2-7 and V is TRBV28; TRBD1 agrees at 8 bases. V was pared by 6 bases and J by 0 bases, with 4 bases of the junction left unmatched. The CDR3 is 14 amino acids. The germline V gene has CDR1 MDHEN and CDR2 SYDVKM.